The 27 T cell receptor beta chains below all came from one sample that was sequenced in a study of T cell repertoires in cytomegalovirus infection (dated by TCRdb to the late 2010s). The run used an Illumina HiSeq 1500. TCRdb reanalyzed the raw reads on its own, using fastp at Q25 for trimming and MiXCR for clone calling, and kept in-frame beta chains. Rows merge per CDR3 protein into single entries with the most common DNA and genes. Present in this sample are approximately 390,000 distinct CDR3 sequences, around a third of which were seen just once. Roughly 12% of the sample is in the top ten clones. No antigen has been assigned to these receptors. The meaning of the sample's treatment or condition label: in vitro stimulation with specific CMV peptide epitopes to enrich CMV-specific T cells. This material consisted of cultured PBMCs, taken from culture after CMV antigen stimulation. The receptors shown here come from a human donor in good health (CMV status not recorded). Some clones in this sample may be carry-over from other donors' samples.

This clonotype was detected a few times. Here the CDR3 DNA reads TGTGCCAGCAGCACCAGACAGGTGAGCTCCTACAATGAGCAGTTCTTC. Its protein product is CASSTRQVSSYNEQFF. The genes are TRBV7-8 and TRBJ2-1; D possibly corresponds to TRBD1 (6 bases). The CDR3 consists of 16 residues. CDR1 is SGHVS, CDR2 FQNEAQ, per germline. V gave up 5 bases and J gave up 0 bases, with 14 bases separating them.

This clonotype was observed a handful of times. DNA for the CDR3: TGTGCCAGCACAAGACAGGGGACATTTCTTACCTCTGGAAACACCATATATTTT. Translation: CASTRQGTFLTSGNTIYF. The V call is TRBV12-3 or TRBV12-4, the J call TRBJ1-3; 8 positions match TRBD1. The CDR3 consists of 18 residues. V dropped 7 bases and J dropped 0; count of bases not matched to a gene: 14.

There are a few counts of this clonotype. The chain links TRBV5-1 to TRBJ2-1; no definite D call. The germline V and J ends were trimmed by 0 bases and 8 bases, with 6 bases remaining between them. The CDR3 is 12 amino acids. The germline CDR1 and CDR2 sequences are SGHRS and YFSETQ. The CDR3 DNA follows: TGCGCCAGCAGCTTGGTCACAGATGAGCAGTTCTTC. Amino acid sequence: CASSLVTDEQFF. Full variable domain (outside the CDR3, taken from reference TRBV5-1 and TRBJ2-1): KAGVTQTPRYLIKTRGQQVTLSCSPISGHRSVSWYQQTPGQGLQFLFEYFSETQRNKGNFPGRFSGRQFSNSRSEMNVSTLELGDSALYLCASSLVTDEQFFGPGTRLTVL.

The rearrangement links TRBV9 to TRBJ2-7; TRBD2 aligns across 12 bases. V was clipped by 4 bases and J by 4 bases; unmatched bases: 3. Germline lookup yields CDR1 SGDLS and CDR2 YYNGEE. There are 14 residues in the CDR3. In DNA, the CDR3 is TGTGCCAGCAGCCCCGGGACTAGCGGGTACGAGCAGTACGTC. It codes for CASSPGTSGYEQYV.

J is TRBJ1-1 and V is TRBV7-9; D is ambiguous. Germline assignment: CDR1 SEHNR and CDR2 FQNEAQ (reference sequence). Trimming pared 0 bases from V and 5 bases from J, leaving 4 bases between. CDR3 size: 12 residues. The DNA of the CDR3 is TGTGCCAGCAGCTTAGCCGAGACTGAAGCTTTCTTT. Translated: CASSLAETEAFF.

This clonotype was recorded a few times. V and J are TRBV7-9 and TRBJ2-3; D unresolved. This CDR3 is built from 12 residues. The V gene's germline CDR1 is SEHNR and CDR2 FQNEAQ (reference sequence). V lost 5 bases, J lost 2 bases, and 5 bases lay in between. CDR3 loop: CASSRTTDTQYF. In nucleotides, the CDR3 is TGTGCCAGCAGCCGTACCACAGATACGCAGTATTTT.

Ten or more counts support this clonotype. V gene TRBV7-6 combines with J gene TRBJ2-3, with D perhaps TRBD2 (5 bases). Trimming shortened V by 5 bases and J by 0 bases, and 6 bases separated the two germline ends. Germline lookup yields CDR1 SGHVS and CDR2 FNYEAQ. CDR3 length equals 13 residues. The CDR3 protein is CASSRGSTDTQYF. DNA of the CDR3: TGTGCCAGCAGCCGCGGGAGCACAGATACGCAGTATTTT.

V gene TRBV6-6 combines with J gene TRBJ2-1; 10 bases are shared with TRBD2. Per the germline V gene, CDR1 is MNHNY and CDR2 is SVGAGI (reference sequence). V shed 7 bases, J shed 0 bases, and the junction held 12 bases outside the gene matches. CDR3 length: 18 amino acids. As DNA, the CDR3 is TGTGCCAGCAAACGGACTAGCGGAGTCCTCAGCTCCTACAATGAGCAGTTCTTC. Residues: CASKRTSGVLSSYNEQFF.

The chain has TRBV12-3 or TRBV12-4 and TRBJ1-3; D not certain. The CDR3 covers 14 residues. The germline V and J ends were trimmed by 4 bases and 4 bases, with 11 bases remaining between them. This chain's CDR3 is CASSSSSAGNTIYF. In DNA form, the CDR3 reads TGTGCCAGCAGTTCCTCTAGCGCCGGAAACACCATATATTTT.

The chain is built from TRBV20-1 and TRBJ2-2; TRBD2 is a possible D gene (6 bases). The germline CDR1 and CDR2 sequences are DFQATT and SNEGSKA (reference sequence). This CDR3 spans 15 amino acids. Deletions cut 5 bases from V and 0 bases from J, with 13 bases between. The CDR3 spells CSARRTNANTGELFF. CDR3 in DNA: TGCAGTGCTCGAAGGACTAACGCGAACACCGGGGAGCTGTTTTTT.

This clonotype was found once. The chain links TRBV7-6 to TRBJ1-1, with D possibly TRBD1 on 5 matching bases. CDR1 is SGHVS and CDR2 is FNYEAQ in the germline V gene. The V end was cut by 6 bases, the J end by 4 bases, with 15 bases between. This CDR3 region has 14 residues. Here the CDR3 reads CASSLNPGGTEAFF. The CDR3 coding sequence is TGTGCCAGCAGTCTTAATCCGGGGGGCACTGAAGCTTTCTTT.

This clonotype was detected only a few times. V usage is TRBV4-1 and J usage is TRBJ1-2; D is undetermined. The V end lost 1 base, the J end lost 9 bases, and 12 bases lay between the germline ends. The CDR3 loop spans 13 amino acids. Germline values: CDR1 MGHRA, CDR2 YSYEKL. The CDR3 bases are TGCGCCAGCAGCCAAGTGAAGGGTGGTAGCTACACCTTC. This codes for CASSQVKGGSYTF.

The chain joins TRBV9 to TRBJ2-3, with D possibly TRBD2 on 5 matching bases. V was clipped by 0 bases and J by 6 bases, with 11 bases between them. CDR3 length: 14 residues. CDR1 is SGDLS and CDR2 is YYNGEE in the germline V gene. Here the CDR3 reads CASSVAIWEDTQYF. The CDR3 DNA reads TGTGCCAGCAGCGTAGCCATCTGGGAGGATACGCAGTATTTT.

The rearrangement uses TRBV29-1 and TRBJ1-3; D may be TRBD1 (5 bases). The CDR3 totals 14 residues. The germline gives CDR1 SQVTM, CDR2 ANQGSEA. The V end lost 7 bases, the J end lost 2 bases, and 15 bases lay between the germline ends. The CDR3 coding sequence is TGCAGCGCATCCATCGGGGCGGCTGGAAACACCATATATTTT. Protein: CSASIGAAGNTIYF.

The chain links TRBV24-1 to TRBJ2-7; 7 bases line up with TRBD1. V was clipped by 8 bases and J by 2 bases; unmatched bases: 8. From germline, CDR1 is KGHDR and CDR2 SFDVKD. The CDR3 consists of 14 residues. This chain's CDR3 is CATTGRDRTYEQYF. The CDR3 nucleotides are TGTGCCACCACGGGCCGGGACAGAACCTACGAGCAGTACTTC.

The rearrangement links TRBV6-2 or TRBV6-3 to TRBJ2-3; 7 nucleotides line up with TRBD2. The germline V gene has CDR1 MNHEY and CDR2 SVGEGT. CDR3 length equals 15 residues. V was clipped by 4 bases and J by 4 bases; unmatched bases: 8. CDR3 region: CASSSRAGRADTQYF. The CDR3 bases are TGTGCCAGCAGTTCGCGAGCGGGACGGGCAGATACGCAGTATTTT.

V and J are TRBV14 and TRBJ2-7; a weak D match, TRBD1 (6 bases). Trimming took 4 bases from V and 6 from J, leaving 16 bases between them. This CDR3 contains 14 residues. Per germline, CDR1 SGHDN and CDR2 FVKESK. CDR3 in amino acids: CASSLTGYASEQYF. In DNA form, the CDR3 reads TGTGCCAGCAGCCTAACAGGGTATGCGTCCGAGCAGTACTTC.

This clonotype occurred many times. The chain couples TRBV6-4 to TRBJ2-3; TRBD2 agrees at 11 bases. The length of the CDR3 is 14 residues. The trim removed 8 bases at V and 6 bases at J, leaving 7 bases unmatched. Germline CDR1 is MRHNA and CDR2 is SNTAGT. The CDR3: CASRSGRAGDTQYF. CDR3 nucleotides: TGTGCCAGCCGTAGCGGGAGGGCCGGGGATACGCAGTATTTT.

V is TRBV12-3 or TRBV12-4 and J is TRBJ2-2; 8 bases line up with TRBD1. The CDR3 loop spans 15 amino acids. With 7 bases clipped from V and 2 bases from J, the junction kept 6 bases outside the gene matches. CDR3 protein: CASKPGQGNTGELFF. The CDR3 DNA follows: TGTGCCAGCAAGCCCGGACAGGGTAACACCGGGGAGCTGTTTTTT.

This clonotype has a count of ten or more. The J gene is TRBJ2-1, the V gene TRBV6-2 or TRBV6-3; 8 positions match TRBD2. CDR1 and CDR2 (germline): MNHEY, SVGEGT. With 2 bases clipped from V and 8 bases from J, the junction kept 8 bases outside the gene matches. The CDR3 is 15 residues long. The CDR3 DNA sequence: TGTGCCAGCAGTTACCGCGGGACTAGAATTCATGAGCAGTTCTTC. Translated: CASSYRGTRIHEQFF.

In this sample, this clonotype turned up many times. The V and J genes are TRBV7-2 and TRBJ2-3; the match to TRBD2 covers 14 bases. From germline, CDR1 is SGHTA and CDR2 FQGNSA. With V trimmed by 3 bases and J by 4 bases, 3 bases remained unmatched. The CDR3 totals 16 residues. This chain's CDR3 is CASSFRLAGGADTQYF. The CDR3 nucleotides read TGTGCCAGCAGCTTCCGACTAGCGGGAGGGGCAGATACGCAGTATTTT.

The chain recombines TRBV7-9 with TRBJ1-3; D call uncertain. The CDR3 contains 17 residues. Germline V lookup: CDR1 SEHNR, CDR2 FQNEAQ (reference sequence). V was clipped by 5 bases and J by 0 bases, with 17 bases between them. The CDR3 DNA is TGTGCCAGCAGCCATCCGAGAGCAGCCGTCTCTGGAAACACCATATATTTT. Its protein product is CASSHPRAAVSGNTIYF.

This clonotype was seen a few times. This chain connects TRBV12-3 or TRBV12-4 to TRBJ1-1; 8 bases match TRBD1. Germline trimming cut 2 bases from V and 7 bases from J; bases unmatched to any gene: 6. The CDR3 extends over 14 amino acids. The CDR3 region is CASSLSGQGVEAFF. The CDR3 nucleotides are TGTGCCAGCAGTTTATCCGGACAGGGAGTTGAAGCTTTCTTT.

This clonotype showed up just a few times. It may be a read error: a sequence one base away is much more abundant. The J gene is TRBJ1-3, the V gene TRBV5-4; unclear D gene. CDR3 length equals 12 residues. In germline, CDR1 is SGHNT, CDR2 YYREEE (reference sequence). With 2 bases removed from V and 4 bases from J, the gap between germline ends came to 4 bases. For the CDR3, the DNA is TGTGCCAGCAGCTTACAAGGAAACACCATATATTTT. It translates to CASSLQGNTIYF.

The CDR3 loop reads CASTRTQGRDQPQHF. In DNA form, the CDR3 reads TGTGCCAGTACAAGGACTCAGGGAAGGGATCAGCCCCAGCATTTT. This chain uses TRBV19 with TRBJ1-5, with D possibly being TRBD1 (5 bases). Germline V gene sequence: CDR1 LNHDA, CDR2 SQIVND (reference sequence). The V end lost 7 bases, the J end lost 5 bases, and 18 bases lay between the germline ends. This CDR3 is 15 amino acids long.

There are a few counts of this clonotype. The rearrangement links TRBV27 to TRBJ2-7; TRBD2 matches at 12 bases. Germline-derived CDR1 and CDR2 are MNHEY and SMNVEV (reference sequence). Trimming took 6 bases from V and 3 from J; bases not matched to a gene: 3. This CDR3 is 14 amino acids long. CDR3: CASSRLAGDYEQYV. CDR3 nucleotide sequence: TGTGCCAGCAGCCGACTAGCGGGAGACTACGAGCAGTACGTC.

V usage is TRBV29-1 and J usage is TRBJ1-2; D is unresolved. V was shortened by 1 base and J by 1 base, with 10 bases between the two germline ends. The CDR3 is made up of 14 amino acids. Germline CDR1 reads SQVTM; CDR2 reads ANQGSEA. For the CDR3, the DNA is TGCAGCGTTGAAGTTTGGGGAAATAACTATGGCTACACCTTC. Translated, it gives CSVEVWGNNYGYTF.